The subject of this entry is one T cell receptor beta chain. The antigen it binds to is not known. It has no much larger one-base neighbor in the sample; base qualities were not kept. The library was obtained by PCR. At the Johns Hopkins FTIC core, DNA from the cultured CD4+ T cells underwent TCR sequencing with the Oncomine TCR Beta short-read assay. The QIAamp micro DNA kit was used to extract genomic DNA from the cultured CD4+ T cells. Oncomine TCR Beta libraries made from cultured CD4+ T cells were pooled using unique dual indexes and sequenced on an Illumina iSeq 100. Regarding the original processing steps: Non-productive sequences were filtered out, and CDR3s that did not start with C, did not end with F or W, or were shorter than 7 amino acids were discarded. The MANAFEST web application was used to identify antigen-specific clonotypes by comparing peptide-stimulated wells against reference wells and other culture wells. Positive clones required FDR below 0.05, an odds ratio above 5, and productive frequency above 0.1% in at least two of three replicate wells. Cross-reactive clonotypes were defined as significantly expanded in both SARS-CoV-2 spike wells and at least one common cold coronavirus spike condition. Levenshtein distances (stringdist) and unrooted phylogenetic trees (ape) in R version 3.6.1 were used to assess CDR3 homology. The raw public data were reprocessed by TCRdb itself: fastp quality trimming at Q25, MiXCR clonotype calling, in-frame beta chains only. Rows are unified per CDR3 protein, each entry keeping the most common DNA and genes. The V and J calls and clone size come from TCRdb's table, not from the authors' own analysis. The sample table lists about 20,000 distinct CDR3 sequences, about 38% of them with a count of one. The ten largest account for roughly 18% of the sample.

Sample treatment or condition, as interpreted from the label and publication: approximately nine-day PBMC culture with coronavirus spike peptide pools or control peptides (ViraFEST assay). The ViraFEST assay, used in the study, expanded antigen-specific T cells with peptide pools and then identified the expanded clonotypes through TCR sequencing. Healthy vaccine recipients had no prior SARS-CoV-2 infection, confirmed by negative nucleocapsid antibody tests before and after vaccination. Around 2 million PBMCs per well were cultured in IMDM with approximately 5% human AB serum and approximately 10 IU/ml IL-2, plus 10 ug/ml peptide pools. On days 3 and 7, half of the culture medium was replaced with fresh IL-2-containing medium. After 10 days of culture, CD4+ T cells were isolated by negative selection using the EasySep CD4+ T cell isolation kit. Ficoll-Paque Plus gradient centrifugation was used to isolate PBMCs from whole blood, and the isolated PBMCs were then either used fresh or cryopreserved at -140C. Culture conditions were generally each tested in triplicate wells.

This specimen belongs to a study of vaccination and CD4 T cells after COVID-19 (dated by TCRdb to the early 2020s). Background for the entire study: The convalescent cohort included six males and four females, with two Hispanic individuals, seven Caucasians, two Asians and one multiracial person. Participants received two doses of either the Pfizer-BioNTech BNT162b2 vaccine (n=8) or the Moderna mRNA-1273 vaccine (n=2). Post-COVID blood samples were collected from convalescent patients a median of roughly 100 days after diagnosis, with a range of roughly 35 to 170 days. Post-vaccine blood samples were collected a median of approximately 72 days after the second vaccine dose, ranging from about 12 to 250 days. Overlapping spike peptide pools from SARS-CoV-2 and from the common cold coronaviruses HCoV-NL63, HCoV-OC43 and HCoV-229E were used as culture stimuli. Control cultures used a CEFX viral epitope pool as positive control, an HIV-1 Nef peptide pool as negative control, or no peptide. The spike-specific CD4+ TCR repertoire was compared before and after mRNA vaccination in about nine COVID-19 convalescent patients and a handful of infection-naive healthy vaccine recipients.

Overall results and qualifications from the work: Of the vaccine-specific clones in convalescent patients, 304 of 307, or nearly all, reacted only to SARS-CoV-2 spike and did not cross-react with common cold coronaviruses. The median number of SARS-CoV-2-reactive clonotypes rose from 21 after infection to about 40 after vaccination, but the change was not significant. Among the post-vaccine SARS-CoV-2-reactive clones in convalescent patients, a median approximately 90% showed up only after vaccination, which suggests vaccine-specific priming. Only a relatively small number of convalescent patients were included in the study, and early timepoints following natural infection were not analyzed.

The material sequenced was CD4+ T cells from blood, cultured in vitro, taken before SARS-CoV-2 vaccination. This receptor was taken from a human donor who received a COVID-19 vaccine.

The base sequence is TGTGCCTGGAAAGGGATGCGGACGCAGTATTTT. Its protein reads: CAWKGMRTQYF. The sequence joins TRBV30 to TRBJ2-3, with the D gene uncertain. CDR1 is given as GTSNPN and CDR2 as SVGIG, both from the germline V gene (reference sequence). V loses 4 bases of germline sequence and J loses 9 bases, and the interval between the two ends is 11 bases. Spanning cysteine to phenylalanine, the CDR3 consists of 11 amino acids. The DNA shown is the 33-base CDR3, in frame from base 1.